This is a list of T cell receptor beta chains from one sample in a study of T-cell memory formation after mild COVID-19. One entry per CDR3 protein results from TCRdb running MiXCR on the 5' RACE reads. The data contain thousands of distinct CDR3 sequences, 50% to 75% of them singletons. The sequencing input was PBMCs or a T cell subset sorted from them (not recorded which). The receptors shown here come from an adult who had mild COVID-19 (a few samples of this study predate the infection). Cell type and time point are not known. The CDR3 runs from the conserved cysteine through the conserved F or W. The D gene is left open where the match is weak. Where a row states a size, it is once, few, many or the class of an expanded clone; other rows omit it.

V	J	size	D	DNA	CDR3
TRBV4-1	TRBJ1-5	large	.	TGCGCCAGCAGCCAAGACTCCGGGACTTGGAATCAGCCCCAGCATTTT	CASSQDSGTWNQPQHF
TRBV7-6	TRBJ2-3	.	TRBD2	TGTGCCAGCAGCCCACTAGCGGGAAGAACAGATACGCAGTATTTT	CASSPLAGRTDTQYF
TRBV5-1	TRBJ2-7	.	TRBD1	TGCGCCAGCAGCTTGTTGGGGGATCCGGGACAGGGAGTTTACGAGCAGTACTTC	CASSLLGDPGQGVYEQYF
TRBV20-1	TRBJ1-2	medium-sized	.	TGCAGTGCTAGAAACAGGGAAAGCTATGGCTACACCTTC	CSARNRESYGYTF
TRBV4-3	TRBJ2-5	once	TRBD2	TGCGCCAGCAGCCAAGATCATCGGGGCGGGGGGGAGACCCAGTACTTC	CASSQDHRGGGETQYF
TRBV3-1	TRBJ2-1	.	TRBD2	TGTGCCAGCAGCCAAGGCGGGAGTTGGAGTAATGAGCAGTTCTTC	CASSQGGSWSNEQFF
TRBV18	TRBJ1-1	.	TRBD1	TGTGCCAGCTCATCGCTGACAGGGATGAACACTGAAGCTTTCTTT	CASSSLTGMNTEAFF
TRBV9	TRBJ2-7	.	TRBD1	TGTGCCAGCAGCGGGGGGACAGGCGAGCAGTACTTC	CASSGGTGEQYF
TRBV7-9	TRBJ2-5	.	TRBD1	TGTGCCAGCAGCTCGGCCGGGACAGGGGGCCGAGAGACCCAGTACTTC	CASSSAGTGGRETQYF
TRBV5-1	TRBJ1-2	medium-sized	.	TGCGCCAGCAGCTTGGATGGTGGGAACTATGGCTACACCTTC	CASSLDGGNYGYTF
TRBV20-1	TRBJ2-7	medium-sized	.	TGCAGTGCTAGGGGGACGGTCGCCTACGAGCAGTACTTC	CSARGTVAYEQYF
TRBV7-2	TRBJ2-2	large	.	TGTGCCAGCAGCTTGTCGCTGGGGAACACCGGGGAGCTGTTTTTT	CASSLSLGNTGELFF
TRBV24-1	TRBJ2-1	once	.	TGTGCCACCAGTGATGCCGGGGGCAATGAGCAGTTCTTC	CATSDAGGNEQFF
TRBV7-3	TRBJ2-2	.	TRBD1	TGTGCCAGCAGCGCGGACAGGGGTGCCGGGGAGCTGTTTTTT	CASSADRGAGELFF